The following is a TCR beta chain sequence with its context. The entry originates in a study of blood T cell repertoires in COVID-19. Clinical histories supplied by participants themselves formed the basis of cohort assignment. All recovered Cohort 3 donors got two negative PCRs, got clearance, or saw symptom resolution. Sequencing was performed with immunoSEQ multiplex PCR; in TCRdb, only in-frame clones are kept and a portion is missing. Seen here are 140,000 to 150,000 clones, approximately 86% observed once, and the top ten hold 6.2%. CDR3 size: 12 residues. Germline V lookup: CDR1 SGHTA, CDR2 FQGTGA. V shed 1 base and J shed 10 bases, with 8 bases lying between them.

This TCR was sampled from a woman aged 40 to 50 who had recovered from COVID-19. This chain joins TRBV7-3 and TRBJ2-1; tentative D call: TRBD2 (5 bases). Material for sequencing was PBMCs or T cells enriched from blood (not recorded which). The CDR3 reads CASSLSSAEQFF. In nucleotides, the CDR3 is TGTGCCAGCAGCTTAAGTAGCGCGGAGCAGTTCTTC.